A single TCR beta chain is shown here with its context. What it binds is unknown. This entry comes from a study of post-analysis software for immune sequencing data. Each TCR beta cDNA library carried unique molecular identifiers. TCRdb independently ran MiXCR on the PCR reads; one entry per CDR3 protein. This table holds about 540,000 distinct CDR3 sequences, less than 40% found once. Findings and caveats of the study: Controls had lower frequencies than patients of four or five TRBV segments, which included TRBV5-6, TRBV5-1 and TRBV20-1.

V lost 8 bases and J 6 bases, leaving 20 bases between the germline ends. The germline V gene has CDR1 MNHEY and CDR2 SVGAGI. The length of the CDR3 is 14 residues. V and J are TRBV6-5 and TRBJ2-7; D is possibly TRBD2 (5 bases). Sequencing was carried out using blood. This clonotype originated in a girl under 18 with multiple sclerosis. The CDR3 reads CASCPSRGSGEQYF. The CDR3 DNA reads TGTGCCAGCTGCCCTTCCCGGGGATCTGGCGAGCAGTACTTC.